The TCR beta chain described here comes from a study of CD8+ T cells in alopecia areata. CDR1 is PRHDT and CDR2 is FYEKMQ in the germline V gene (reference sequence). V gave up 4 bases and J gave up 0 bases, with 12 bases separating them. This CDR3 contains 15 residues. Treatment meaning: oral pan-JAK inhibitor, 5-10 mg twice daily. Separation by sorting yielded CD4+ and CD8+ T cells from PBMCs. RNA extraction was followed by reverse transcription into cDNA, which acted as the sequencing template. Sequenced by immunoSEQ multiplex PCR; TCRdb stores in-frame clones only, minus some. This sample has 170,000 or so clones; around three fifths occur once, and the top ten carry approximately 12%.

This clonotype originated in a human donor with alopecia areata. The material was CD8+ T cells sorted from blood, obtained at week 24, from a patient treated with tofacitinib. The chain uses TRBV13 and TRBJ2-5; no definite D call. The CDR3 DNA reads TGTGCCAGCAGCTCTCCTTTGAACCACCAAGAGACCCAGTACTTC. Translating it yields CASSSPLNHQETQYF.